This T cell receptor (beta chain) emerged from a study of control samples from healthy donors and cancer patients. This clone was recorded once. From germline, CDR1 is SQVTM and CDR2 ANQGSEA. Trimming removed 3 bases at V and 1 base at J, with 9 bases between. The CDR3 spans 13 residues. The method was immunoSEQ multiplex PCR; TCRdb's version includes in-frame clones alone and lacks a portion of them. The table has roughly 130,000 clones, over 90% seen once; the top ten hold approximately 15%. The rearrangement joins TRBV29-1 to TRBJ1-1; possibly TRBD1 for D (5 bases). This receptor was identified in a man in his fifties or sixties with colorectal cancer. The sequenced sample was PBMCs. The CDR3 DNA follows: TGCAGCGTTGATGGACACGGGAACACTGAAGCTTTCTTT. It specifies CSVDGHGNTEAFF.